This T cell receptor (beta chain) originates from a study of CXCR3-negative and CXCR3-positive naive CD8 T cells. Study overall: Sequencing brought in 120 million to 150 million TRB reads altogether, and each library got about 1.5 +/- 0.3 million. Study-wide results and limits: Naive CXCR3-positive cells had TRB CDR3s more hydrophobic than those of CXCR3-negative naive cells. Similar TRBV-TRBJ gene usage was seen in naive CXCR3-negative and CXCR3-positive cells, but not in memory cells. Both naive subsets showed comparably high diversity, and memory CD8+ cells showed much lower diversity.

CD8+ T cell subsets were each sorted in triplicate, over 250,000 cells apiece. UMI-labeled 5' RACE yielded the TRB cDNA libraries. TCRdb re-called the 5' RACE reads and gives one entry per CDR3 protein, without DNA. This sample's table has around 160,000 distinct CDR3 sequences. As for this clonotype: Antigen specificity is unknown.

The receptor comes from a human donor in good health. Some clones in this sample may be carry-over from other donors' samples. Specimen: naive CXCR3+ CD8+ T cells from blood. Indicated subset: CD45RO-CCR7+CD27+CD95- naive CD8+ T cells expressing CXCR3 (TNR3+).

This CDR3 reads CASSLFATDEAFF. This rearrangement joins TRBV7-8 to TRBJ1-1; no DNA is available, so the TRBD1 call from TCRdb remains unchecked. Germline V CDR1 and CDR2: SGHVS, FQNEAQ. This CDR3 spans 13 amino acids. The variable domain in full, completed from reference TRBV7-8 and TRBJ1-1, reads GAGVSQSPRYKVAKRGQDVALRCDPISGHVSLFWYQQALGQGPEFLTYFQNEAQLDKSGLPSDRFFAERPEGSVSTLKIQRTQQEDSAVYLCASSLFATDEAFFGQGTRLTVV.